One and the same sample provided the 5 T cell receptor beta chains below, sequenced in a study of blood T cell repertoires in COVID-19. The data were produced by immunoSEQ multiplex PCR, yet TCRdb's version contains in-frame clones alone and is incomplete. The sample lists 490,000 or so clones, 80% to 90% seen once, with more than 7.5% in the top ten. Source material: PBMCs or T cells enriched from blood (not recorded which). These receptors all stem from a woman aged 55-69 years who had recovered from COVID-19.

The chain has TRBV24-1 and TRBJ1-2; 7 bases agree with TRBD1. Germline V gene sequence: CDR1 KGHDR, CDR2 SFDVKD. Trimming cost V 3 bases and J 6 bases; bases outside gene matches: 9. The CDR3 contains 15 residues. The CDR3 DNA follows: TGTGCCACCAGTGATGTTACAGGGGCTGAAGATGGCTACACCTTC. This encodes CATSDVTGAEDGYTF.

The chain has TRBV7-2 and TRBJ2-4, with D perhaps TRBD2 (5 bases). V lost 5 bases and J 2 bases, leaving 10 bases between the germline ends. The CDR3 contains 14 residues. Germline CDR1 SGHTA, CDR2 FQGNSA. The CDR3 bases are TGTGCCAGCAGCCCCCCGGGGACCAAAAACATTCAGTACTTC. Amino acid sequence: CASSPPGTKNIQYF.

The chain joins TRBV27 to TRBJ1-6; D unresolved. The germline V gene has CDR1 MNHEY and CDR2 SMNVEV (reference sequence). V lost 3 bases to trimming and J lost 7 bases, with 10 bases between them. The CDR3 has 14 amino acids. In DNA form, the CDR3 reads TGTGCCAGCAGTTTTAACCGGAGGAATTCACCCCTCCACTTT. It codes for CASSFNRRNSPLHF.

The chain employs TRBV27 and TRBJ2-3; 15 nucleotides align to TRBD2. From germline, CDR1 is MNHEY and CDR2 SMNVEV (reference sequence). The length of the CDR3 is 17 residues. V shed 11 bases and J 1 base; nucleotides not matched to a gene: 10. The CDR3 coding sequence is TGTGCCGGGCAGGGACTAGCGGGGGGCGGGGGCACAGATACGCAGTATTTT. Amino acids: CAGQGLAGGGGTDTQYF.

This chain connects TRBV4-1 to TRBJ2-7; D uncertain. The CDR3 consists of 14 residues. V lost 0 bases and J 3 bases, leaving 9 bases between the germline ends. Germline values: CDR1 MGHRA, CDR2 YSYEKL. The CDR3, as DNA: TGCGCCAGCAGCCAAGAAGAGTCCTACTACGAGCAGTACTTC. Protein product: CASSQEESYYEQYF.